The rows below give T cell receptor beta chains drawn from one sample of a study of blood T cell repertoires in COVID-19. Assay: immunoSEQ multiplex PCR; the TCRdb copy retains only in-frame clones and omits some. Of roughly 80,000 clones listed, 91% are singletons. Sample: peripheral blood. The receptors stem from a woman aged 45 to 65 in a cohort sampled during active COVID-19. The CDR3 runs from the conserved cysteine through the conserved F or W. Fields, in order: J gene, V gene, D gene, CDR3 protein. D genes are given only for firm matches.

J gene: TRBJ2-3
V gene: TRBV28
D gene: NA
CDR3 protein: CASSFDRAHTDTQYF

J gene: TRBJ1-5
V gene: TRBV5-6
D gene: NA
CDR3 protein: CASSLGRGGWNQPQHF

J gene: TRBJ2-5
V gene: TRBV29-1
D gene: TRBD2
CDR3 protein: CSVTRLAGGSETQYF

J gene: TRBJ2-1
V gene: TRBV4-1
D gene: TRBD2
CDR3 protein: CASSQGRRSGVPEEQFF

J gene: TRBJ1-3
V gene: TRBV11-2
D gene: NA
CDR3 protein: CASSLAVGRGSGNTIYF

J gene: TRBJ1-6
V gene: TRBV3-1/TRBV3-2
D gene: NA
CDR3 protein: CASSQDVGGTRNSPLHF

J gene: TRBJ2-1
V gene: TRBV6-5
D gene: TRBD2
CDR3 protein: CASRRASGGGEQFF

J gene: TRBJ1-1
V gene: TRBV6-6
D gene: NA
CDR3 protein: CASSYEARYSNTEAFF

J gene: TRBJ1-5
V gene: TRBV4-1
D gene: NA
CDR3 protein: CASSQGGGSPPRQPQHF

J gene: TRBJ2-5
V gene: TRBV12-5
D gene: TRBD2
CDR3 protein: CASGFGTSGRPLAQYF

J gene: TRBJ1-1
V gene: TRBV6-5
D gene: NA
CDR3 protein: CASYRDRATEAFF

J gene: TRBJ2-7
V gene: TRBV12-5
D gene: NA
CDR3 protein: CASVAGGSYEQYF

J gene: TRBJ1-2
V gene: TRBV5-6
D gene: NA
CDR3 protein: CASSLSGTNYGYTF

J gene: TRBJ1-2
V gene: TRBV7-2
D gene: NA
CDR3 protein: CASSSYGANYGYTF

J gene: TRBJ1-4
V gene: TRBV28
D gene: TRBD1
CDR3 protein: CASTLSQGAGEKLFF

J gene: TRBJ2-1
V gene: TRBV19
D gene: TRBD2
CDR3 protein: CASSRLITSGGGNEQFF

J gene: TRBJ1-5
V gene: TRBV27
D gene: NA
CDR3 protein: CASSLSYRQYSNQPQHF

J gene: TRBJ2-5
V gene: TRBV9
D gene: TRBD2
CDR3 protein: CASSDPGLAGGETQYF

J gene: TRBJ1-5
V gene: TRBV12-3/TRBV12-4
D gene: NA
CDR3 protein: CASSSVNQPQHF

J gene: TRBJ2-5
V gene: TRBV10-3
D gene: NA
CDR3 protein: CAISRDYQETQYF

J gene: TRBJ1-2
V gene: TRBV4-1
D gene: TRBD1
CDR3 protein: CASSPNEGANYGYTF

J gene: TRBJ2-6
V gene: TRBV24-1
D gene: NA
CDR3 protein: CATSRGSSGANVLTF

J gene: TRBJ1-2
V gene: TRBV20-1
D gene: TRBD1
CDR3 protein: CSAATGDGYTF

J gene: TRBJ1-1
V gene: TRBV6-6
D gene: NA
CDR3 protein: CASGQPNTEAFF

J gene: TRBJ2-3
V gene: TRBV9
D gene: TRBD2
CDR3 protein: CASSASGTPSTDTQYF

J gene: TRBJ2-3
V gene: TRBV11-2
D gene: TRBD2
CDR3 protein: CASRSSGDTQYF

J gene: TRBJ1-2
V gene: TRBV6-1
D gene: TRBD1
CDR3 protein: CASSEWTGTHLLYGYTF

J gene: TRBJ2-7
V gene: TRBV27
D gene: NA
CDR3 protein: CASSLGGFLPYEQYF

J gene: TRBJ1-6
V gene: TRBV27
D gene: NA
CDR3 protein: CASSPRQPNSPLHF

J gene: TRBJ2-1
V gene: TRBV7-3
D gene: TRBD2
CDR3 protein: CASSFLPGLGLVNEQFF

J gene: TRBJ1-3
V gene: TRBV29-1
D gene: NA
CDR3 protein: CSVVDRASGNTIYF

J gene: TRBJ1-2
V gene: TRBV4-2
D gene: NA
CDR3 protein: CASSQQGGYTF

J gene: TRBJ2-3
V gene: TRBV5-1
D gene: TRBD2
CDR3 protein: CASSLGVAGGPTDTQYF

J gene: TRBJ2-4
V gene: TRBV7-9
D gene: TRBD1
CDR3 protein: CASSAGQGASKNIQYF

J gene: TRBJ1-6
V gene: TRBV27
D gene: NA
CDR3 protein: CASSFVLANSPLHF

J gene: TRBJ2-7
V gene: TRBV7-3
D gene: NA
CDR3 protein: CASSPDRAYEQYF

J gene: TRBJ2-7
V gene: TRBV7-3
D gene: NA
CDR3 protein: CASSQLGEVGEQYF

J gene: TRBJ1-1
V gene: TRBV10-1
D gene: NA
CDR3 protein: CASSDPGTGGTEAFF

J gene: TRBJ1-2
V gene: TRBV6-5
D gene: NA
CDR3 protein: CASSKNRDNYGYTF

J gene: TRBJ2-3
V gene: TRBV30
D gene: NA
CDR3 protein: CAWSALPISLSTDTQYF

J gene: TRBJ2-7
V gene: TRBV2
D gene: NA
CDR3 protein: CASSAGSDYEQYF

J gene: TRBJ2-1
V gene: TRBV27
D gene: TRBD2
CDR3 protein: CASSFMGTTTYNEQFF

J gene: TRBJ2-1
V gene: TRBV4-2
D gene: NA
CDR3 protein: CASSQDRGGSSYNEQFF

J gene: TRBJ1-2
V gene: TRBV7-3
D gene: TRBD1
CDR3 protein: CASSLTGQDRVNGYTF

J gene: TRBJ2-1
V gene: TRBV6-6
D gene: NA
CDR3 protein: CASSPRGRGGAYNEQFF

J gene: TRBJ2-1
V gene: TRBV19
D gene: TRBD1
CDR3 protein: CASSNRDGTGSNEQFF

J gene: TRBJ1-5
V gene: TRBV12-3/TRBV12-4
D gene: NA
CDR3 protein: CASSFADNQPQHF

J gene: TRBJ2-1
V gene: TRBV3-1/TRBV3-2
D gene: TRBD1
CDR3 protein: CASSRGTGAHEQFF

J gene: TRBJ1-1
V gene: TRBV18
D gene: TRBD1
CDR3 protein: CASSPGQTDTEAFF

J gene: TRBJ1-4
V gene: TRBV6-5
D gene: NA
CDR3 protein: CASSYRGADEKLFF

J gene: TRBJ2-3
V gene: TRBV10-1
D gene: NA
CDR3 protein: CASSEGQATDTQYF

J gene: TRBJ2-7
V gene: TRBV28
D gene: TRBD2
CDR3 protein: CASSAPGTSGVFEQYF

J gene: TRBJ2-3
V gene: TRBV4-1
D gene: NA
CDR3 protein: CASSQPGVGTDTQYF

J gene: TRBJ2-7
V gene: TRBV9
D gene: TRBD1
CDR3 protein: CASSAGTGPYEQYF

J gene: TRBJ1-1
V gene: TRBV3-1/TRBV3-2
D gene: TRBD1
CDR3 protein: CASSQGTGGNTEAFF